This T cell receptor (beta chain) was recovered during a study of CD8 T cells in ankylosing spondylitis. TCRdb redid the calling of the 5' RACE reads with MiXCR, one entry per CDR3 protein. The profile shows 200,000 to 300,000 distinct CDR3 sequences, around 9.2% of them singletons. This CDR3 is built from 15 residues. The V and J ends lost 5 bases and 13 bases respectively, with 23 bases between them. Germline V gives CDR1 MNHEY, CDR2 SMNVEV (reference sequence). This clonotype was recorded at least ten times. The chain uses TRBV27 and TRBJ1-4; possible D gene TRBD1, 5 bases. This receptor was obtained from a male donor with ankylosing spondylitis or in good health (not recorded which). Input material: blood, either unsorted or a sorted T cell fraction (not recorded which). The CDR3 loop is CASSVTIGGDGRLFF. In DNA, the CDR3 is TGTGCCAGCAGTGTAACAATCGGGGGGGACGGAAGACTGTTTTTT.